This T cell receptor (beta chain) is drawn from a study of OX40 agonist ivuxolimab in advanced cancers. For the study at large: Patients in dose escalation had liver, melanoma, kidney or head and neck cancers.

Study results and caveats: More expanded clones were seen, on average, in CD8+ T cells than in CD4+. The study did not work out the antigen specificity of the expanded peripheral T cells.

Concerning this clone itself: Its antigen is as yet unknown.

Sequencing was performed with immunoSEQ multiplex PCR; in TCRdb, only in-frame clones are kept and a portion is missing. The table includes roughly 66,000 clones, around four fifths detected once. CDR1 and CDR2 (germline): SGHTA, FQGNSA. V was cut by 1 base and J by 9 bases, with 16 bases left in between. The CDR3 covers 15 residues. The V call is TRBV7-2, the J call TRBJ2-4, with a possible D match to TRBD1 (5 bases). This sequence originates from an adult with an advanced solid tumor such as melanoma, head and neck, liver or kidney cancer. Sequenced here: CD4+ or CD8+ T cells sorted from blood, sampled in a trial of the OX40 agonist ivuxolimab. The CDR3 spells CASSLVTTPRGIQYF. CDR3 DNA: TGTGCCAGCAGCTTAGTTACGACCCCTAGGGGCATTCAGTACTTC.